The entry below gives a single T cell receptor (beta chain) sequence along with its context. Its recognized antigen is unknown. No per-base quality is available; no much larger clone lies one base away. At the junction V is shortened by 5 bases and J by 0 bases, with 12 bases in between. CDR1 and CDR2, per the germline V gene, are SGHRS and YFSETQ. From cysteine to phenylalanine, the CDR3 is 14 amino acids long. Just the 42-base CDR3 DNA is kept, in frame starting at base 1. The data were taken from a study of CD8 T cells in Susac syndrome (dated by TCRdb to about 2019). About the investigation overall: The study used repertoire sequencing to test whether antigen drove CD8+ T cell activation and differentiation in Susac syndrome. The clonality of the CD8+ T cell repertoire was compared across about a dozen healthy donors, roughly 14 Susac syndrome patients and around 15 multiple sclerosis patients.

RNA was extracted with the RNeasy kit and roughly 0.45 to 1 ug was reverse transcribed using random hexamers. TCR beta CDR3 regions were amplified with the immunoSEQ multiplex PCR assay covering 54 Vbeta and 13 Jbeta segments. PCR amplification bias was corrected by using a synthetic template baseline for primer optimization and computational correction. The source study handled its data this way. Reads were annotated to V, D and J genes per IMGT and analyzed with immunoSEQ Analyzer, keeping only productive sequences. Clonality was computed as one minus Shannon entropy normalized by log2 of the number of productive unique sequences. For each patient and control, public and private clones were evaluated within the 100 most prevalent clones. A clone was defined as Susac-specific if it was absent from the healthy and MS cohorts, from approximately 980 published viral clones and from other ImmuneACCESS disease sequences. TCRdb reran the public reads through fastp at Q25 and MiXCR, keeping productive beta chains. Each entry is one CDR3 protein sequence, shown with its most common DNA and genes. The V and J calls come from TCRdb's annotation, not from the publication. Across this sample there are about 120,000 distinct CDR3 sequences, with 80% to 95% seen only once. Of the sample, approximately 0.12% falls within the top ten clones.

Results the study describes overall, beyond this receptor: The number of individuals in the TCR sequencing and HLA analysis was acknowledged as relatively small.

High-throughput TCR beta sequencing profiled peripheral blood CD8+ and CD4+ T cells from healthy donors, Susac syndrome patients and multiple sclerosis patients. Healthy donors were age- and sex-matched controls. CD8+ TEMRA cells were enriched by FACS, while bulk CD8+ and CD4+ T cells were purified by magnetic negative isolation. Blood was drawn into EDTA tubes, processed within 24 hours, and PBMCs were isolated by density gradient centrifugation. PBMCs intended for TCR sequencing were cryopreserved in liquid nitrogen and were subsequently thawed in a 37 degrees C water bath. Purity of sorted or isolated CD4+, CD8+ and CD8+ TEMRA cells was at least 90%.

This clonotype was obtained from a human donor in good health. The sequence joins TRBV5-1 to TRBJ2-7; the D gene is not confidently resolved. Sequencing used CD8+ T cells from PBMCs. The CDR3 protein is CASSTKPSSYEQYF. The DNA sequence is TGCGCCAGCAGTACCAAACCGAGCTCCTACGAGCAGTACTTC.